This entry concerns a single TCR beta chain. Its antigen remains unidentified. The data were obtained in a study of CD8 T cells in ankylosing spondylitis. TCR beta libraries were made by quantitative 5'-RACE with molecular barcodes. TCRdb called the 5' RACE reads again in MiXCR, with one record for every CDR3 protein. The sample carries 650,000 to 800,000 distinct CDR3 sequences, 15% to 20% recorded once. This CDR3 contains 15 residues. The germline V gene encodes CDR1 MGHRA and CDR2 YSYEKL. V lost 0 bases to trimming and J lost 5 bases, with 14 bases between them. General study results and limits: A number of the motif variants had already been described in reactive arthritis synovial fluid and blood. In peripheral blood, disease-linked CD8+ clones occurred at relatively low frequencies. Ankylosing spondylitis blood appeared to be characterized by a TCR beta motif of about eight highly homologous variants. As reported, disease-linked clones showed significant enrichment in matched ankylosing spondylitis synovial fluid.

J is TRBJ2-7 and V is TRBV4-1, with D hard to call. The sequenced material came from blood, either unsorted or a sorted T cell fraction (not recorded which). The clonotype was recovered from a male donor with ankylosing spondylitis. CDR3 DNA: TGCGCCAGCAGCCAAGATCCGGGTTTGATTAACGAGCAGTACTTC. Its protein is CASSQDPGLINEQYF.